Shown below are 8 T cell receptor beta chains from a single sample sequenced in a study of control samples from healthy donors and cancer patients. Clones were sequenced by immunoSEQ multiplex PCR, and TCRdb holds only the in-frame ones, with some missing. The sample has 110,000 or so clones, more than 80% seen once. Sequencing input: blood. These receptors were collected from a man in his fifties or sixties in good health.

V gene TRBV5-1 combines with J gene TRBJ2-3, with 12 positions matching TRBD1. The germline V gene encodes CDR1 SGHRS and CDR2 YFSETQ. This CDR3 has 18 amino acids. The V gene end was trimmed by 5 bases and the J gene end by 1 base; junction bases not matched to a gene: 11. The chain's CDR3 is CASRDTGTGGAGTDTQYF. The CDR3 region has the DNA TGCGCCAGCAGGGATACCGGGACAGGGGGCGCGGGCACAGATACGCAGTATTTT.

This chain uses TRBV2 with TRBJ1-2, with 8 nucleotides matching TRBD1. Germline assignment: CDR1 SNHLY and CDR2 FYNNEI. V lost 5 bases, J lost 0 bases, and 11 bases stayed unmatched. This CDR3 is built from 17 residues. The CDR3 nucleotides read TGTGCCAGCAGTCCCCAGGACAGGGCAAAAGCTAACTATGGCTACACCTTC. Protein sequence: CASSPQDRAKANYGYTF.

This chain links TRBV5-1 with TRBJ2-7; TRBD1 agrees at 9 bases. Germline CDR1 SGHRS, CDR2 YFSETQ. The V segment lost 5 bases and the J segment 3 bases; nucleotides outside the gene matches: 6. The CDR3 spans 14 residues. CDR3 coding DNA: TGCGCCAGCAGTCCGGGACAGGGACTCTACGAGCAGTACTTC. Its translation: CASSPGQGLYEQYF. Looking up the rest from reference TRBV5-1 and TRBJ2-7 gives the full variable domain: KAGVTQTPRYLIKTRGQQVTLSCSPISGHRSVSWYQQTPGQGLQFLFEYFSETQRNKGNFPGRFSGRQFSNSRSEMNVSTLELGDSALYLCASSPGQGLYEQYFGPGTRLTVT.

This clone was detected only a few times. The chain employs TRBV9 and TRBJ1-2, with D possibly TRBD1 on 6 matching bases. Trimming cost V 0 bases and J 6 bases, with 9 bases left between them. The CDR3 totals 13 residues. Looked up from germline, CDR1 is SGDLS and CDR2 is YYNGEE. The CDR3 is CASSVAQGDGYTF. DNA for the CDR3: TGTGCCAGCAGCGTAGCACAGGGTGATGGCTACACCTTC.

This rearrangement joins TRBV27 to TRBJ1-2, with 7 bases matching TRBD1. V lost 6 bases and J lost 2; bases outside the gene matches: 12. This CDR3 is built from 16 residues. Germline V gives CDR1 MNHEY, CDR2 SMNVEV (reference sequence). In DNA, the CDR3 is TGTGCCAGCAGCAATTCCGACAGGGCCAAAAACTATGGCTACACCTTC. Its translation is CASSNSDRAKNYGYTF.

The CDR3 DNA sequence: TGCGCCAGCAGTGTGAACAGTCTCATGAACACTGAAGCTTTCTTT. This sequence encodes CASSVNSLMNTEAFF. The rearrangement joins TRBV10-2 to TRBJ1-1, with no clear D. The CDR3 totals 15 residues. Germline V gives CDR1 WSHSY, CDR2 SAAADI. Trimming cost V 4 bases and J 0 bases, with 12 bases left between them.

The V and J genes are TRBV3-1 (or the pseudogene TRBV3-2) and TRBJ2-3, with 8 bases lining up with TRBD2. Germline CDR1 reads LGHDT; CDR2 reads YNNKEL (reference sequence). This CDR3 is built from 15 residues. V lost 3 bases, J lost 4 bases, and 6 bases stayed unmatched. CDR3 sequence (DNA): TGTGCCAGCAGCCATATCGCGGGGGGCCCAGATACGCAGTATTTT. This codes for CASSHIAGGPDTQYF.

This chain links TRBV18 with TRBJ1-2; 9 bases are a match to TRBD1. The CDR3 extends over 15 amino acids. Trimming took 4 bases from V and 3 from J; bases not matched to a gene: 6. Germline values: CDR1 KGHSH, CDR2 LQKENI. The CDR3 DNA is TGTGCCAGCTCACTTCCGGGACAGGGAGACTATGGCTACACCTTC. Translating it yields CASSLPGQGDYGYTF.